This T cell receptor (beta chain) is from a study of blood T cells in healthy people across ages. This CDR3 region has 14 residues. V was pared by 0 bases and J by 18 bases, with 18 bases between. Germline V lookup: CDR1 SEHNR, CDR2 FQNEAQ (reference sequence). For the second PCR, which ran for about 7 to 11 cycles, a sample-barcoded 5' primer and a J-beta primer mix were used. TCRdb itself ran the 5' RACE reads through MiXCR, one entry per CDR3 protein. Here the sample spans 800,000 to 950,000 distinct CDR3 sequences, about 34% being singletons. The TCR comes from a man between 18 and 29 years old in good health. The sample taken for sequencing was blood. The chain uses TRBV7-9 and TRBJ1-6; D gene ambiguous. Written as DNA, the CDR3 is TGTGCCAGCAGCTTAGCGGCGGGTTATTCACCACCCCACTTT. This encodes CASSLAAGYSPPHF.